This T cell receptor beta chain was identified during a study of beta chain features in type 1 diabetes. General study findings and limits: Whether TCRB rearrangement is influenced by HLA type was left unresolved in this analysis. For cells with high TCR expression, cDNA sequencing could yield over-representation. Patients and controls would share equally any PCR tilt toward shorter templates. Relative to healthy donors, patients appeared to have naive, central memory and Treg TCRB repertoires that were more similar.

Investigators reverse transcribed all isolated RNA, so they sequenced expressed TCRB transcripts. Some clones are missing from TCRdb's copy, which holds only in-frame ones; the method was immunoSEQ multiplex PCR. The data hold 850,000 to 900,000 clones, with 15% to 20% observed a single time. This clone turned up a few times. Its antigen is unidentified. The germline V gene has CDR1 SGHRS and CDR2 YFSETQ. The CDR3 runs to 15 residues. Trimming removed 5 bases from V and 7 bases from J, with 19 bases in between. V and J are TRBV5-1 and TRBJ2-1; D may correspond to TRBD1 or TRBD2 (5 bases each). This TCR was recovered from a woman younger than 35 in good health. The sample was naive CD4+ T cells from blood. The DNA for the CDR3 is TGCGCCAGCAGTCGTACCGTAGGGACGGAGAATGAGCAGTTCTTC. It yields the protein CASSRTVGTENEQFF.